The next 15 T cell receptor beta chains were all read from a single sample in a study of T cell responses to AZD1222 COVID-19 vaccine. The method was immunoSEQ multiplex PCR; TCRdb's version includes in-frame clones alone and lacks a portion of them. The sample has tens of thousands of clones, 60% to 80% seen once. The sequenced sample was peripheral blood, obtained on day 0 of AZD1222 vaccination. The receptors come from an adult in good health.

The chain carries TRBV6-2 or TRBV6-3 and TRBJ2-1; 10 bases are a match to TRBD2. CDR1 is MNHEY and CDR2 is SVGEGT in the germline V gene. V gave up 2 bases and J gave up 2 bases; unmatched junction bases: 0. The CDR3 covers 15 residues. The CDR3 is CASSYLAGAYNEQFF. CDR3 DNA: TGTGCCAGCAGTTACCTAGCGGGAGCCTACAATGAGCAGTTCTTC.

A few counts support this clone. The V and J genes are TRBV6-1 and TRBJ1-6; maybe TRBD1 (5 bases). V dropped 2 bases and J dropped 9 bases, with 8 bases sitting between them. Looked up from germline, CDR1 is MNHNS and CDR2 is SASEGT. CDR3 size: 13 residues. The CDR3 is CASSERDGSPLHF. The CDR3 DNA reads as TGTGCCAGCAGTGAACGGGACGGTTCACCCCTCCACTTT.

The rearrangement joins TRBV10-1 to TRBJ1-1; 10 bases line up with TRBD1. From germline, CDR1 is WNHNN and CDR2 SYGVQD (reference sequence). The V gene end was trimmed by 6 bases and the J gene end by 2 bases; junction bases not matched to a gene: 3. This CDR3 contains 14 residues. The CDR3 reads CASSRDRGNTEAFF. CDR3 coding DNA: TGCGCCAGCAGCCGGGACAGGGGAAACACTGAAGCTTTCTTT.

The chain couples TRBV9 to TRBJ2-1; 7 positions match TRBD1. J gave up 9 bases and V 3 bases, and 9 bases lay outside the gene matches. Germline V gene lookup returns CDR1 SGDLS and CDR2 YYNGEE. CDR3 length: 14 amino acids. Here the CDR3 reads CASSGDRVGGEQFF. In DNA form, the CDR3 reads TGTGCCAGCAGCGGCGACAGGGTTGGGGGTGAGCAGTTCTTC.

This rearrangement joins TRBV4-2 to TRBJ1-1; the match to TRBD1 covers 7 bases. V shed 5 bases and J 1 base; nucleotides not matched to a gene: 7. The CDR3 has 15 residues. CDR1 is LGHNA, CDR2 YNFKEQ, per germline. CDR3 residues: CASSKMGDRNTEAFF. The DNA for the CDR3 is TGTGCCAGCAGCAAGATGGGGGACAGGAACACTGAAGCTTTCTTT.

The CDR3 DNA follows: TGTGCCAGCTCACCACCGGGAGCAACCTACGAGCAGTACTTC. This translates into CASSPPGATYEQYF. The chain carries TRBV18 and TRBJ2-7; tentative D call: TRBD2 (5 bases). CDR1 KGHSH and CDR2 LQKENI come from the germline V gene. The CDR3 contains 14 residues. Trimming removed 0 bases at V and 2 bases at J, with 8 bases between.

The chain is built from TRBV28 and TRBJ2-5; possibly TRBD1 or TRBD2 for D (6 bases each). CDR1 is MDHEN, CDR2 SYDVKM, per germline. The CDR3 covers 15 residues. Trimming left V 3 bases short and J 5 bases short, with 16 bases between. The CDR3 DNA reads TGTGCCAGCAGTTTCCGGGGGATTGGGGGCGAGACCCAGTACTTC. It codes for CASSFRGIGGETQYF. Full variable domain (remainder filled in from reference TRBV28 and TRBJ2-5): DVKVTQSSRYLVKRTGEKVFLECVQDMDHENMFWYRQDPGLGLRLIYFSYDVKMKEKGDIPEGYSVSREKKERFSLILESASTNQTSMYLCASSFRGIGGETQYFGPGTRLLVL.

In its sample, this clone was seen a few times. This same CDR3 is encoded by further DNA sequences in the sample. In DNA, the CDR3 is TGCGCCAGCAGCTTGAGGACTAGCGGCCCCTACGAGCAGTACTTC. This encodes CASSLRTSGPYEQYF. The chain is built from TRBV5-1 and TRBJ2-7; 10 positions match TRBD2. The CDR3 spans 15 residues. Germline values: CDR1 SGHRS, CDR2 YFSETQ. Losses at the gene ends were 1 base for V and 2 bases for J; bases not matched to a gene: 3.

This chain's CDR3 is CASSFWDRGRSSNQPQHF. The DNA of the CDR3 is TGTGCCAGCAGCTTCTGGGACAGGGGGCGATCCAGCAATCAGCCCCAGCATTTT. The chain links TRBV7-8 to TRBJ1-5; 12 nucleotides line up with TRBD1. V gave up 3 bases and J gave up 1 base; unmatched junction bases: 7. CDR3 length: 18 amino acids. Germline CDR1 SGHVS, CDR2 FQNEAQ.

The genes are TRBV11-1 and TRBJ2-3; a possible D gene is TRBD2 (5 bases). The CDR3 has 16 amino acids. Trimming removed 5 bases at V and 2 bases at J, with 17 bases between. CDR1 and CDR2 (germline): SGHAT, FQDESV (reference sequence). The CDR3 nucleotides are TGTGCCAGCAGCGGGGTTATGGTCGGGGACACAGATACGCAGTATTTT. This gives the protein CASSGVMVGDTDTQYF.

V usage is TRBV7-2 and J usage is TRBJ1-5; D unclear. The germline gives CDR1 SGHTA, CDR2 FQGNSA. This CDR3 is built from 13 residues. The ends were cut back, 1 base at V and 7 bases at J, with 8 bases in the middle. CDR3: CASSLGPEQPQHF. CDR3 nucleotide sequence: TGTGCCAGCAGCTTAGGACCGGAGCAGCCCCAGCATTTT.

Only one count was recorded for this clone. The chain recombines TRBV12-3 or TRBV12-4 with TRBJ1-2; TRBD1 matches 8 bases. This CDR3 is 13 amino acids long. Trimming removed 5 bases from V and 4 bases from J; junction bases left unmatched: 3. CDR3 sequence: CASSAGGSYGYTF. In DNA, the CDR3 is TGTGCCAGCAGTGCAGGGGGCAGCTATGGCTACACCTTC.

This chain joins TRBV10-3 and TRBJ1-3; D is ambiguous. In germline, CDR1 is ENHRY, CDR2 SYGVKD. The CDR3 sequence is 14 residues long. Between the trimmed V and J ends, which lost 6 bases and 0 bases, there was a span of 9 bases. This CDR3 reads CAIRPGDSGNTIYF. The DNA of the CDR3 is TGTGCCATCAGACCTGGGGACTCTGGAAACACCATATATTTT.

J is TRBJ1-3 and V is TRBV18, with a weak D call TRBD1 (6 bases). Germline lookup yields CDR1 KGHSH and CDR2 LQKENI. V shed 0 bases and J shed 3 bases, with 12 bases lying between them. The CDR3 covers 16 residues. The CDR3 sequence: CASSPPSRGGGNTIYF. As DNA, the CDR3 is TGTGCCAGCTCACCACCGAGCAGGGGAGGTGGAAACACCATATATTTT.

The chain couples TRBV5-1 to TRBJ1-1, with 10 positions matching TRBD1. The CDR3 loop spans 13 amino acids. The germline gives CDR1 SGHRS, CDR2 YFSETQ. With 4 bases clipped from V and 6 bases from J, the junction kept 3 bases outside the gene matches. The CDR3: CASSPGQGSEAFF. The CDR3 DNA sequence: TGCGCCAGCAGCCCGGGACAGGGGTCTGAAGCTTTCTTT.